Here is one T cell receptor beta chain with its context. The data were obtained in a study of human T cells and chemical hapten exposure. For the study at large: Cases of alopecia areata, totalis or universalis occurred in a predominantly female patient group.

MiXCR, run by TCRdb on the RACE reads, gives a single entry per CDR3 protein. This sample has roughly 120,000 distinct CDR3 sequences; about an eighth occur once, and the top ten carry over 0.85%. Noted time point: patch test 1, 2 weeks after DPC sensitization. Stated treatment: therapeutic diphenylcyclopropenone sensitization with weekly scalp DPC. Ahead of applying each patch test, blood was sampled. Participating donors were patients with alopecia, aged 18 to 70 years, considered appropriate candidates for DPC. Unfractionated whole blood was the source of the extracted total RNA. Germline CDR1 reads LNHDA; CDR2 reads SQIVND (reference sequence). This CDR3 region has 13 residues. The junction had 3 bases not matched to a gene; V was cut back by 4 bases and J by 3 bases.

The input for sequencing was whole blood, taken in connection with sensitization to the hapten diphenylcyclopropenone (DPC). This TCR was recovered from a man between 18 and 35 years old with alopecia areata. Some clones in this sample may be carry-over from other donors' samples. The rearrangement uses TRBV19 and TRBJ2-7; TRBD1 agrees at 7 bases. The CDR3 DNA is TGTGCCAGTAGTAGGGGACAGATCTACGAGCAGTACTTC. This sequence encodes CASSRGQIYEQYF.